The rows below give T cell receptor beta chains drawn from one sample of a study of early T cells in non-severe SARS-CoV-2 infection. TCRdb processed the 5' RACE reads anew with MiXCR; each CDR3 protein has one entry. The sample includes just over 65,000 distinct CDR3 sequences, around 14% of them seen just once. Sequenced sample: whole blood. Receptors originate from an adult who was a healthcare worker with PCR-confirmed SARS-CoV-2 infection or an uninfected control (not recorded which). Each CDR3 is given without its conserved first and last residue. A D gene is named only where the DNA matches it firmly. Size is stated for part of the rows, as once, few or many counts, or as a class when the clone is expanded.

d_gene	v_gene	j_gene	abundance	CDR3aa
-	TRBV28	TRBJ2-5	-	ASSSRILQETQY
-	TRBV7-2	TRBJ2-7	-	ASRGRGISYEQY
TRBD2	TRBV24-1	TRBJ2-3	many	ATSELGLAGASTDTQY
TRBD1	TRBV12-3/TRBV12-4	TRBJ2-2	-	ASSRGTALTDTGELF
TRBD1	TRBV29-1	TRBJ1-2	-	SVEYAGQGHYGYT
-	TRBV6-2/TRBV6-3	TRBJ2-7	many	ASSTAYEQY
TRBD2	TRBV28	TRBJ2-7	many	ASSLFSSGRMYEQY
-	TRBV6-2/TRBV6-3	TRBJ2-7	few	ASSYSSQDEQY
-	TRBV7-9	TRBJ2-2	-	ASSLGRFGLSDTGELF
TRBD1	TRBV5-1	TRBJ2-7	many	ASSSTGQGYEQY
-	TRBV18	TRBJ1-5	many	ASSPSVPRGNQPQH
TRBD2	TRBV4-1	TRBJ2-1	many	ASSPDRDYSYNEQF
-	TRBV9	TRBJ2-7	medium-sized	ASSSPQGAGSSYEQY
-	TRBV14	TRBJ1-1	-	ASSLGIFGTEAF
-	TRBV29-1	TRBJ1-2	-	SVSRGPDYGYT
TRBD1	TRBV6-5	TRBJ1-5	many	ASSQGGMGSNQPQH
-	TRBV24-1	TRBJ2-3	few	ATSDLPAGGTDTQY
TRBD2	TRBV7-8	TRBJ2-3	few	ASSPRSSGSTDTQY
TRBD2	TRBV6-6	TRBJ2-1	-	ASRKLSGSFGNEQF
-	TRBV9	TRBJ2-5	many	ASSVMGNQETQY
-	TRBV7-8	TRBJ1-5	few	ASSLDRDGYNQPQH
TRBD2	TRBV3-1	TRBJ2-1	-	ASSHAGTSGRAAEQF